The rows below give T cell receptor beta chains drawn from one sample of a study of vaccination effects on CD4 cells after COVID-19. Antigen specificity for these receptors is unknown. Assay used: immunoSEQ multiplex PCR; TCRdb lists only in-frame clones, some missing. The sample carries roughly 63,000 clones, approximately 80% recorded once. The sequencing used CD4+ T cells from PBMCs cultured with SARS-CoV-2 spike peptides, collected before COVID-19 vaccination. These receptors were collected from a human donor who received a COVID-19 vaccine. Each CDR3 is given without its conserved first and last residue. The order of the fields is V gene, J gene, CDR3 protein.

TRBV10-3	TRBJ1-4	AISTGTSLF
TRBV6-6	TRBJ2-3	ASSFGQGSSTDTQY
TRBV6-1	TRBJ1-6	ASSEVDRGHSPLH
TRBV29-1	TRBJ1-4	SVEVTGGISKLF
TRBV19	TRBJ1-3	ASSIYGSGNTIY
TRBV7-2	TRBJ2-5	ASSPWRGGRETQY
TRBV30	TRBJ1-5	AWREPGAQPQH
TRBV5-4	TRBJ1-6	ASSLGGDSPLH
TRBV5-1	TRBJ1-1	ASSLSGPMNTEAF
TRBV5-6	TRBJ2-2	ASSSSFRQGTTGELF
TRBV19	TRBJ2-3	ASRTASTDTQY
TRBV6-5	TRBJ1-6	ASTSSSYNSPLH
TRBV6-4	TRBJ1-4	ASSDNTGVGEKLF
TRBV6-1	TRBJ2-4	ASSEAWDRGHKNIQY
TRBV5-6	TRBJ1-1	ASSFRAGSTEAF
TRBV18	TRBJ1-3	ASSPPGGNSGNTIY
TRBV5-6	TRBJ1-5	ASSLGGMSGGSNQPQH
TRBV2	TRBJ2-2	ANRDTGELF
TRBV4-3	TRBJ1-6	ASSQEGGAVYNSPLH
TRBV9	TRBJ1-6	ASSLKGGQGNSPLH
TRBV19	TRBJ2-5	ASRVDKFPETQY
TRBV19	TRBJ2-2	ASSGNRGVDTGELF
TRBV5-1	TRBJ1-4	ASSSPGRQEKLF
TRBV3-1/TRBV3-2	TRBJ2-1	ASSQGDRVFDEQF
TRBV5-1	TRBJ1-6	ASSLDISSPLH
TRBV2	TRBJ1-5	ASSTGTPLRPQH
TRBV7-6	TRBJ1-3	ASSLGALWGSGNTIY
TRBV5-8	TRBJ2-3	ASSRQGLFTDTQY
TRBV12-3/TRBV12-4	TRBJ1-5	ASRGGQNQPQH
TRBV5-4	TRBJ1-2	ASSLDGTGTGYT
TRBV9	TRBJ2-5	ASSVGSGVYQETQY
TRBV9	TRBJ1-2	ASSVASSVDRGYT